The clone carrying this T cell receptor beta chain was observed a single time. The V gene end was trimmed by 3 bases and the J gene end by 8 bases; junction bases not matched to a gene: 10. Germline assignment: CDR1 DFQATT and CDR2 SNEGSKA (reference sequence). This CDR3 has 15 residues. This sample was included in a study of T cell responses to AZD1222 COVID-19 vaccine. Only in-frame clones appear in the TCRdb table, and some are missing; sequencing was by immunoSEQ multiplex PCR. Among around 160,000 clones, about 93% were seen once, and the ten largest hold approximately 2.9%. The material was peripheral blood, obtained on day 0 of MenACWY control vaccination. The chain employs TRBV20-1 and TRBJ1-2; 12 bases agree with TRBD1. The sequence was obtained from an adult in good health. CDR3 sequence: CSASEGTGGAWGYTF. CDR3 DNA: TGCAGTGCTAGTGAAGGGACAGGGGGCGCGTGGGGCTACACCTTC.